This TCR beta chain stems from a study of CD8 T cells in Susac syndrome. Random-hexamer reverse transcription was applied to about 0.5 to 1 ug RNA. TCRdb re-called the immunoSEQ multiplex PCR reads with MiXCR, one entry per CDR3 protein. This sample yields about 49,000 distinct CDR3 sequences, of which roughly 93% are seen a single time; approximately 0.53% belongs to the top ten. V was trimmed by 0 bases and J by 3 bases, leaving 3 bases between them. The CDR3 spans 12 residues. CDR1 and CDR2 (germline): SQVTM, ANQGSEA. The receptor's source is a human donor in good health. The rearrangement links TRBV29-1 to TRBJ2-1; no clear D. Sequenced input: CD8+ T cells from PBMCs. CDR3 residues: CSVEEVYNEQFF. CDR3 DNA sequence: TGCAGCGTTGAAGAGGTCTACAATGAGCAGTTCTTC.